What follows are 10 T cell receptor beta chains derived from one specimen sequenced in a study of cytomegalovirus exposure and HLA in healthy donors. 60 Vbeta and 13 Jbeta primers were used in PCR. Only in-frame clones appear in the TCRdb table, and some are missing; sequencing was by immunoSEQ multiplex PCR. The sample holds fewer than 150,000 clones, over 75% seen once. The sequenced material came from PBMCs. These receptors all stem from a female donor in good health and CMV-seronegative.

The chain joins TRBV27 to TRBJ2-7; TRBD1 agrees at 8 bases. J gave up 2 bases and V 0 bases, and 6 bases lay outside the gene matches. The length of the CDR3 is 16 residues. Germline CDR1 and CDR2: MNHEY and SMNVEV (reference sequence). The DNA of the CDR3 is TGTGCCAGCAGTTTATCGGACAGGGTTGGGGCCTACGAGCAGTACTTC. Amino acid sequence: CASSLSDRVGAYEQYF.

This rearrangement joins TRBV28 to TRBJ1-2; the match to TRBD1 covers 7 bases. Losses at the gene ends were 6 bases for V and 6 bases for J; bases not matched to a gene: 10. This CDR3 has 14 amino acids. Germline-derived CDR1 and CDR2 are MDHEN and SYDVKM. The CDR3 coding sequence is TGTGCCAGCAGCCCTCCCAGGGGGACGCATGGCTACACCTTC. This sequence encodes CASSPPRGTHGYTF.

This chain links TRBV6-6 with TRBJ1-3, with a weak D call TRBD1 (6 bases). The CDR3 extends over 14 amino acids. The ends were cut back, 7 bases at V and 3 bases at J, with 13 bases in the middle. CDR1 is MNHNY and CDR2 is SVGAGI in the germline V gene (reference sequence). The CDR3 is CASTGEGVGNTIYF. Written as DNA, the CDR3 is TGTGCCAGCACCGGAGAGGGGGTTGGAAACACCATATATTTT.

The chain uses TRBV5-1 and TRBJ2-1; 7 bases fit TRBD2. Germline CDR1 SGHRS, CDR2 YFSETQ. This CDR3 contains 15 residues. The J segment lost 8 bases and the V segment lost 1 base, leaving 9 bases of the junction unmatched. The CDR3 sequence: CASSLFGDYPHEQFF. The CDR3 DNA follows: TGCGCCAGCAGCTTGTTTGGGGACTACCCCCATGAGCAGTTCTTC.

CDR3 protein: CASSPTTDFPYEQYF. In DNA, the CDR3 is TGTGCCAGCAGCCCCACGACAGATTTTCCCTACGAGCAGTACTTC. The rearrangement links TRBV7-6 to TRBJ2-7; D is perhaps TRBD1 (5 bases). Germline V gives CDR1 SGHVS, CDR2 FNYEAQ. The CDR3 is 15 amino acids. Trimming shortened V by 5 bases and J by 2 bases, and 16 bases separated the two germline ends. Variable domain in full (rest from reference TRBV7-6 and TRBJ2-7): GAGVSQSPRYKVTKRGQDVALRCDPISGHVSLYWYRQALGQGPEFLTYFNYEAQQDKSGLPNDRFSAERPEGSISTLTIQRTEQRDSAMYRCASSPTTDFPYEQYFGPGTRLTVT.

The chain carries TRBV5-8 and TRBJ2-7; the D gene is possibly TRBD1 (6 bases). The CDR3 runs 13 residues. Looked up from germline, CDR1 is SGHTS and CDR2 is YDEGEE. V lost 3 bases and J 0 bases, leaving 7 bases between the germline ends. The CDR3 reads CASSWDISYEQYF. CDR3 nucleotide sequence: TGTGCCAGCAGCTGGGACATCTCCTACGAGCAGTACTTC.

The CDR3 region is CASSPPVEGSVNTEAFF. CDR3 DNA sequence: TGCGCCAGCAGCCCCCCGGTTGAGGGCAGTGTGAACACTGAAGCTTTCTTT. The rearrangement uses TRBV4-1 and TRBJ1-1; D gene ambiguous. CDR1 is MGHRA, CDR2 YSYEKL, per germline. CDR3 length equals 17 residues. V was clipped by 4 bases and J by 0 bases, with 18 bases between them.

In its sample, this clone was seen a few times. V usage is TRBV19 and J usage is TRBJ1-2; D unresolved. V lost 1 base and J lost 4, with 13 bases in between. This CDR3 is 15 amino acids long. Germline V gene sequence: CDR1 LNHDA, CDR2 SQIVND (reference sequence). In DNA, the CDR3 is TGTGCCAGTAGTATAGGCGGTCAGCGGGGCTATGGCTACACCTTC. Protein sequence: CASSIGGQRGYGYTF. Combining the CDR3 with reference TRBV19 and TRBJ1-2 gives the whole variable domain DGGITQSPKYLFRKEGQNVTLSCEQNLNHDAMYWYRQDPGQGLRLIYYSQIVNDFQKGDIAEGYSVSREKKESFPLTVTSAQKNPTAFYLCASSIGGQRGYGYTFGSGTRLTVV.

Details on this clone: This CDR3 is also generated by other DNA sequences in the sample. The V and J genes are TRBV19 and TRBJ1-2, with a weak D call TRBD1 (5 bases). V was shortened by 3 bases and J by 3 bases, with 8 bases between the two germline ends. The CDR3 extends over 13 amino acids. The germline CDR1 and CDR2 sequences are LNHDA and SQIVND (reference sequence). CDR3 sequence reads: CASSIGGDYGYTF. DNA for the CDR3: TGTGCCAGTAGTATCGGAGGGGACTATGGCTACACCTTC.

The genes are TRBV6-5 and TRBJ2-1; weak D call: TRBD2 (6 bases). Germline CDR1 reads MNHEY; CDR2 reads SVGAGI. This CDR3 comprises 15 residues. Between the trimmed V and J ends, which lost 2 bases and 0 bases, there was a span of 8 bases. The CDR3: CASSYRESSYNEQFF. CDR3 DNA sequence: TGTGCCAGCAGTTACCGGGAGAGCTCCTACAATGAGCAGTTCTTC.